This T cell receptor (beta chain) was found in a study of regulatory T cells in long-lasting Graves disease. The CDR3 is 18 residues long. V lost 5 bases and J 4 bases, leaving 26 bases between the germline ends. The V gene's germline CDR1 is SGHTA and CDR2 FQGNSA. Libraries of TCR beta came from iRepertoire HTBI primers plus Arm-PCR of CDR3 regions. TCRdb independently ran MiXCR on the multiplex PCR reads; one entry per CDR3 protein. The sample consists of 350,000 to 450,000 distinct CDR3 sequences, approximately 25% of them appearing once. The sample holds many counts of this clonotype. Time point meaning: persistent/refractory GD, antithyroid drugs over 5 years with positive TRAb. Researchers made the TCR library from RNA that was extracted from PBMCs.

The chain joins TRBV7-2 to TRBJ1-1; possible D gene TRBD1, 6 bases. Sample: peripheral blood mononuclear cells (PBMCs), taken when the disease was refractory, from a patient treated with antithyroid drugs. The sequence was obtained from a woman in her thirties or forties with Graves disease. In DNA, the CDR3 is TGTGCCAGCAGCCGCGAAAGACTCAACAGGAAAGGGGGCACTGAAGCTTTCTTT. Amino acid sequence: CASSRERLNRKGGTEAFF.